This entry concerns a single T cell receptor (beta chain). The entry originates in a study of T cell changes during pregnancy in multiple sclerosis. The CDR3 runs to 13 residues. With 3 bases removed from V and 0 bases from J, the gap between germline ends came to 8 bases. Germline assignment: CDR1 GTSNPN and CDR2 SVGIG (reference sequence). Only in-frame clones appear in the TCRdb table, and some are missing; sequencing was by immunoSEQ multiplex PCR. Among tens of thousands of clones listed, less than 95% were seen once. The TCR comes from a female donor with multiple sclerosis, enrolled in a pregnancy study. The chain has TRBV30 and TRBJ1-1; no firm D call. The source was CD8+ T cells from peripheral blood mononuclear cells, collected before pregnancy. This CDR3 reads CAWSRNMNTEAFF. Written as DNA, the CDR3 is TGTGCCTGGAGCAGGAACATGAACACTGAAGCTTTCTTT.